Reported below is one TCR beta chain. This clone was observed a few times. Its antigen specificity is not known. Base qualities were left out, and no much larger clone turns up one base away. The data belong to a study of cytomegalovirus exposure and HLA in healthy donors listed by TCRdb under 2017. About the full investigation: An earlier analysis of some 600 of the donors reported 276 Gb of sequence data and 117 million unique TCR beta sequences obtained from roughly 180 million T cells. An early release covering approximately 600 HLA-typed donors comprised 250 to 350 gigabases of sequencing data and 85 million to 100 million unique TCR sequences. Of the 300 to 500 genotyped donors, 70% to 90% were placed in the genetic ancestry cluster associated with self-reported Caucasian donors. The study aimed to test whether cataloging public T cell receptors could reveal signatures of past pathogen exposure. The study used immunosequencing to profile the T cell repertoires of about 670 subjects and linked those repertoires to cytomegalovirus serostatus. In addition to the first cohort of 500 to 850 subjects, a separate validation cohort of approximately 130 different subjects was used. To predict cytomegalovirus infection status, the study brought together high-throughput TCR immunosequencing, statistical association of individual TCRs with disease status, and machine learning. A later analysis re-examined previously published TCR beta repertoires from 600 to 700 donors and added high-resolution HLA genotyping to investigate patterns of TCR occurrence. The later analysis used no new phenotypic data to find candidate immune exposures, relying instead on TCR beta sequences and their occurrence across donors. To decide whether each TCR beta V gene segment behaved as functional or pseudogenic, an earlier analysis of approximately 590 of the donors relied on high-throughput TCR beta sequencing. Alongside the repertoire data, information on donor age, sex, ethnicity and CMV serostatus was compiled. In a later genetic analysis, genome-wide SNP genotypes for about three fifths of the roughly 670 donors were used, and that subset was treated as a discovery cohort. Every discovery cohort repertoire had been produced on one sequencing platform. Class I and class II HLA loci were covered by the typing at four-digit resolution. The number of donors typed differed by locus, with roughly 629-640 for A, B, C, DRB1 and DQB1, around 500 for DQA1, 600 to 610 for DPA1, and roughly 450 for DPB1. Because of strong linkage in the cohort, five DR-DQ haplotypes were treated as single units for association and clustering. Among 300 to 450 genotyped donors of the cohort, an average of roughly 240,000 unique TCR beta nucleotide sequences were sequenced per donor, around 20% of them non-productive.

The junction shows trimming of 5 bases on V and 6 bases on J, plus 19 bases between the germline ends. CDR1 and CDR2 were assigned from the germline V gene (reference sequence) as MNHEY and SMNVEV. From the cysteine through the phenylalanine, the CDR3 covers 15 amino acids. Kept here is only the CDR3 DNA, which spans 45 bases and is read in frame from base 1. Summary of the overall study and its limitations: A further reported finding was that TCR beta sequences accurately predicted the HLA-A and HLA-B alleles for most subjects in the first cohort. Broadly in line with IMGT annotations, most TCR beta V segments showed up in productive rearrangements about 87% or about 30% of the time in an earlier analysis of 587 of the donors. Correlated functional status among segregating V segments might reflect linkage disequilibrium, but an unknown experimental factor could not be ruled out. When HLA alleles, especially DR and DQ, strongly co-occurred, TCR associations were difficult to assign to individual alleles. A few of the identified cytomegalovirus-associated TCR beta chains were confirmed in vitro to be specific for cytomegalovirus antigens. In a later analysis, TCR association rates were found to vary across HLA loci, with the most associated TCRs seen for DRB1 alleles and the fewest for HLA-C alleles. The classifier was reported to diagnose cytomegalovirus status with high specificity and sensitivity in both the original cohort and the validation cohort. A later genetic analysis associated a missense DCLRE1C variant with V-gene and J-gene trimming of TCR beta chains, and an independent cohort replicated the association. A later analysis found that HLA-associated TCR beta chains were more clonally expanded and had lower generation probabilities than equally common non-associated chains. Some IMGT-functional V segments, including TRBV6-2 and TRBV6-3, could not be distinguished by the 87-base-pair reads and were therefore excluded. A cluster of highly shared sequence variants was judged likely to be a technical artifact of the sequencing pipeline. In the study, 150 to 200 TCR beta chains were listed as associated with cytomegalovirus. The presence/absence analyses assumed that sequencing depth was roughly uniform across donors, and that assumption may not be true. At a false discovery rate of 0.05, a later analysis linked about 16,000 TCR beta sequences to specific HLA alleles. In this cohort, only TCR beta chains were sequenced, and detectable features were limited by the absence of alpha or paired-chain data. Across donors, most TCR sequences were observed very rarely, whereas some public TCRs were present in many individuals. HLA typing was unavailable for some donors at each locus, so association tests used only the typed subset. Roughly 17 rarely observed V segments, including chromosome 9 orphons, were excluded from the earlier analysis of approximately 500 of the donors because counts were too low. A later analysis found that most CMV-associated TCR beta chains appeared HLA-restricted, with HLA associations seemingly driven largely by CMV exposure. CMV serostatus was the only immune exposure information available for the cohort. In a later analysis, several top co-occurrence clusters were reported to appear linked to parvovirus B19, influenza, CMV and Epstein-Barr virus. It was suggested by the authors that the approach could potentially be generalized to other disease states and immunological phenotypes. In a later genetic analysis, fewer N-insertions in productive TCRs were reported among donors in an Asian-associated ancestry cluster than the approximately 670-donor mean.

The cohort was made up of 500 to 800 healthy bone marrow donors. At the time of sampling, all cohort members were nominally healthy, though unrecorded immune exposures were likely present. The donor was CMV seropositive and belonged to the group of 250 to 300 seropositive cohort members. Each donor provided a peripheral blood sample, and peripheral blood mononuclear cells were used for TCR beta sequencing. The Qiagen DNeasy Blood Extraction Kit was used to extract genomic DNA from the blood cell samples. Libraries were prepared through the immunoSEQ multiplex PCR assay. For the multiplex PCR, a mixture combining 60 forward primers for TCR Vbeta segments and 13 reverse primers for TCR Jbeta segments was used. The CDR3 region of rearranged TCR beta genes was amplified from genomic DNA with a multiplex PCR assay. The Illumina HiSeq System was used to sequence the amplified TCR beta libraries as 87-base-pair reads. The authors' pipeline ran thus. In a later analysis, 70 million to 95 million unique TCR beta chains were counted across the 500 to 850 repertoires, and about 9.9 million of these chains were shared by at least two donors. Raw reads were error-corrected and collapsed into unique sequences with a nearest-neighbor algorithm that merged closely related sequences to remove PCR and sequencing errors. Alignment of CDR3 sequences to IMGT reference sequences was used to assign V, D and J gene segments. For a sequence to be retained, at least a six-nucleotide match to both a V gene segment and a J gene segment was required. Rearrangements were called productive when the CDR3 lacked stop codons and stayed in frame with V and J; all others were non-productive. CDR3 was defined according to IMGT convention as the region running from the second conserved V-encoded cysteine to the conserved J-encoded phenylalanine. In an earlier analysis of just under 600 of the donors, sequences lacking an unambiguous match to a single V gene segment were excluded. An earlier analysis of a few hundred of the donors called V segments functional above 56.7% productive rearrangements and segregating when the between-donor standard deviation exceeded 5%. To diagnose cytomegalovirus status from the catalog of TCR beta chain sequences, a statistical classification framework was built. In a later analysis, TCR nucleotide sequences were compared against IMGT/GENE-DB human TR gene sequences so that V and J genes could be assigned. The TCRdist pipeline was used in a later analysis to assign CDR3 sequences and most-parsimonious VDJ recombination scenarios. In a later analysis, every TCR beta chain was defined by the combination of its CDR3 amino acid sequence and its V-gene family, and reads without a unique V-gene family were dropped. In a later analysis, approximately 590 highly shared, low-generation-probability nucleotide sequences were removed to address suspected cross-contamination and a sequencing artifact. A later analysis calculated a clonal expansion index for each public chain from normalized within-repertoire ranks of inferred template counts. In a later analysis, generation probabilities were computed with a VDJ recombination model fitted to out-of-frame rearrangements, and the resulting probabilities were checked against IGoR. A later analysis scored TCR-TCR, TCR-HLA and TCR-CMV co-occurrence with hypergeometric tests, applying a repertoire-size bias correction to TCR pairs. False discovery rates were estimated in a later analysis by permuting HLA or CMV assignments 20 times. In a later analysis, co-occurring TCRs were grouped using DBSCAN, with TCRdist sequence similarity added in when clustering inside HLA-allele-positive subsets. For co-occurrence clustering, repertoires with fewer than 30,000 or more than 120,000 public chains were excluded, along with five repertoires with anomalous nucleotide sharing. TCRdb carries this immuneACCESS record with in-frame sequences only. Its versions omit some clonotypes, under half of them owing to an unresolved V gene in the studies checked, with the rest unexplained. That table supplies the V and J calls and clone size; D and trimming were determined from the DNA. In this sample the table shows roughly 100,000 clones, 75% to 85% of which occur a single time. Of the sample, approximately 3.4% is held by the ten largest clones.

The TCR sequence derives from a male donor in good health and CMV-seropositive. The chain is encoded by TRBV27 joined to TRBJ1-2; perhaps TRBD1 is the D gene, with 6 bases matching. Sequencing used PBMCs. The base sequence is TGTGCCAGCAGTCCAGGGGTGCCGGGGAGGGATGGCTACACCTTC. This is translated as CASSPGVPGRDGYTF.